These T cell receptor beta chains were read from a single sample in a study of shared clonotypes between healthy human individuals. Some clones are missing from TCRdb's copy, which holds only in-frame ones; the method was immunoSEQ multiplex PCR. Here the sample spans around 700,000 clones, approximately 73% being singletons. Sample: memory CD4+ T cells sorted from blood. The receptors originated from a woman aged 25 to 45 in good health. Both conserved end residues are part of each CDR3. D genes are given only for firm matches. Clone size is stated in some rows and not others, as once, few, many or a class when expanded.

V	J	size	D	DNA	CDR3
TRBV9	TRBJ2-6	.	.	TGTGCCAGCAGCGTAAGGCGGGGCTCTGGGGCCAACGTCCTGACTTTC	CASSVRRGSGANVLTF
TRBV5-1	TRBJ2-7	.	TRBD2	TGCGCCAGCAGCCATCGGACTAGCGGTTACGAGCAGTACTTC	CASSHRTSGYEQYF
TRBV4-1	TRBJ1-2	once	TRBD1	TGCGCCAGCAGCCAAGTCTGGGGAACACCGGGACAGGGCGACGGCTACACCTTC	CASSQVWGTPGQGDGYTF
TRBV27	TRBJ2-7	.	TRBD1	TGTGCCAGCAGTCACGGACAGGTGCCCCCCTACGAGCAGTACTTC	CASSHGQVPPYEQYF
TRBV7-9	TRBJ2-1	.	TRBD2	TGTGCCAGCAGCTTACCGGGACTAGGGTTAAATGAGCAGTTCTTC	CASSLPGLGLNEQFF
TRBV6-5	TRBJ2-7	.	TRBD2	TGTGCCAGCAGCCAAGGACTAGCGGGACCCTACGAGCAGTACTTC	CASSQGLAGPYEQYF
TRBV28	TRBJ1-1	.	TRBD1	TGTGCCAGCAGTTTAGGGGGCCGACAGGGGCGCACTGAAGCTTTCTTT	CASSLGGRQGRTEAFF
TRBV7-8	TRBJ1-5	.	.	TGTGCCAGCAGCTTATCTCGATCTTTTAGCAATCAGCCCCAGCATTTT	CASSLSRSFSNQPQHF
TRBV5-1	TRBJ2-7	.	TRBD2	TGCGCCAGCAGCAGCATAGCGGGAGGGCCTGACGAGCAGTACTTC	CASSSIAGGPDEQYF
TRBV6-1	TRBJ1-2	few	TRBD1	TGTGCCAGCAGCCTAACAGGGGCGTACACCTTC	CASSLTGAYTF
TRBV19	TRBJ2-4	.	TRBD2	TGTGCCAGTAGTGCCCGGGAGGGCTTCGAAAACATTCAGTACTTC	CASSAREGFENIQYF
TRBV6-5	TRBJ1-1	.	.	TGTGCCAGCAGTTACTACATGAACACTGAAGCTTTCTTT	CASSYYMNTEAFF
TRBV5-4	TRBJ2-2	.	.	TGTGCCAGCCACGGGCTAGGGGGAGACACCGGGGAGCTGTTTTTT	CASHGLGGDTGELFF
TRBV27	TRBJ2-7	few	TRBD1	TGTGCCAGCAGTGTCGGACAGGTCGTCGGGGTGGATGAGCAGTACTTC	CASSVGQVVGVDEQYF
TRBV2	TRBJ1-5	.	.	TGTGCCAGCAGTGAACAAGTGTCAAGCAATCAGCCCCAGCATTTT	CASSEQVSSNQPQHF
TRBV27	TRBJ2-5	.	TRBD1	TGTGCCAGCAGGGTGACAGGGGGCGAGACCCAGTACTTC	CASRVTGGETQYF
TRBV29-1	TRBJ1-2	.	.	TGCAGCGTCATGAACGGGGGTGGCTACACCTTC	CSVMNGGGYTF
TRBV14	TRBJ2-1	.	.	TGTGCCAGCAGCCCCGCGAACGGGGTGTTTGAGCAGTTCTTC	CASSPANGVFEQFF
TRBV28	TRBJ1-5	.	.	TGTGCCAGCAGTTTCCAGGGGCTGGGGAATCAGCCCCAGCATTTT	CASSFQGLGNQPQHF
TRBV19	TRBJ2-7	.	TRBD2	TGTGCCAGTAGTCACCTCTTTAGGACTAGCGGGATTAGCGAGCAGTACTTC	CASSHLFRTSGISEQYF
TRBV6-1	TRBJ2-1	.	TRBD2	TGTGCCAGCAGTCTGGGGACTAGCGAAAATGAGCAGTTCTTC	CASSLGTSENEQFF
TRBV5-4	TRBJ2-1	.	.	TGTGCCAGCAGCTTGGCACTAGTCAATGAGCAGTTCTTC	CASSLALVNEQFF
TRBV6-1	TRBJ2-5	many	.	TGTGCCAGCAGTGAAGCCTTGAGGGGGGAGACCCAGTACTTC	CASSEALRGETQYF
TRBV6-4	TRBJ1-2	.	.	.	CASSATGTNTMATPSVYTF